Following are 11 T cell receptor beta chains from one sample sequenced in a study of shared clonotypes between healthy human individuals. Here immunoSEQ multiplex PCR was the method, and the copy in TCRdb shows in-frame clones only, minus some. This table has millions of clones, roughly 92% appearing once. Sequenced sample: naive CD4+ T cells sorted from blood. As to subset: CD45RA+ positively selected. Receptor source: a man in his late teens or twenties in good health.

CDR3 region: CASSYSGQGTGQPQHF. CDR3 bases: TGTGCCAGCAGTTACTCGGGACAGGGAACGGGTCAGCCCCAGCATTTT. The rearrangement joins TRBV6-6 to TRBJ1-5, with 9 bases identical to TRBD1. CDR3 length: 16 residues. CDR1 and CDR2 (germline): MNHNY, SVGAGI (reference sequence). Unmatched junction bases numbered 6, after V lost 0 bases and J lost 6 bases.

The gene calls are TRBV5-1 and TRBJ1-1, with TRBD1 as a possible D gene (6 bases). CDR1 and CDR2 from the germline V gene are SGHRS and YFSETQ. The CDR3 runs to 15 residues. V lost 6 bases to trimming and J lost 4 bases, with 19 bases between them. The CDR3 loop is CASTRTLRGATEAFF. The CDR3 bases are TGCGCCAGCACTCGGACCCTTAGGGGGGCCACTGAAGCTTTCTTT.

V gene TRBV5-4 combines with J gene TRBJ2-2, with D tentatively TRBD2 (5 bases). CDR1 and CDR2 from the germline V gene are SGHNT and YYREEE (reference sequence). Between the trimmed V and J ends, which lost 0 bases and 2 bases, there was a span of 11 bases. This CDR3 region has 16 residues. CDR3 bases: TGTGCCAGCAGCTTGGCCTTAAGCGGAAACACCGGGGAGCTGTTTTTT. It translates to CASSLALSGNTGELFF.

The chain carries TRBV7-2 and TRBJ2-5; a weak D match, TRBD2 (5 bases). The CDR3 has 12 residues. V was pared by 4 bases and J by 14 bases, with 17 bases between. The germline gives CDR1 SGHTA, CDR2 FQGNSA. CDR3 DNA sequence: TGTGCCAGCAGCTCGCTTCCGGGGTCCACTTACTTC. Protein sequence: CASSSLPGSTYF.

The chain has TRBV5-1 and TRBJ2-7; D is tentatively TRBD1 or TRBD2 (5 bases each). This CDR3 region has 14 residues. V was pared by 1 base and J by 3 bases, with 11 bases between. Germline CDR1 and CDR2: SGHRS and YFSETQ. The CDR3 DNA reads as TGCGCCAGCAGCTTGCCTGGGACCGTCTACGAGCAGTACTTC. This gives the protein CASSLPGTVYEQYF. The variable domain in full, with the rest retrieved from reference TRBV5-1 and TRBJ2-7, is KAGVTQTPRYLIKTRGQQVTLSCSPISGHRSVSWYQQTPGQGLQFLFEYFSETQRNKGNFPGRFSGRQFSNSRSEMNVSTLELGDSALYLCASSLPGTVYEQYFGPGTRLTVT.

In its sample, this clone was seen once. CDR3 in amino acids: CASGLEGYHNEQFF. CDR3 DNA sequence: TGTGCTAGTGGTTTGGAGGGTTACCACAATGAGCAGTTCTTC. The chain links TRBV12-5 to TRBJ2-1; the D is unclear. This CDR3 has 14 amino acids. V was cut by 1 base and J by 5 bases, with 9 bases left in between. Germline CDR1 and CDR2: LGHNT and FRNRAP.

The V call is TRBV6-5, the J call TRBJ2-2; TRBD1 might be the D (5 bases). The V and J ends lost 2 bases and 4 bases respectively, with 11 bases between them. CDR1 and CDR2 (germline): MNHEY, SVGAGI. This CDR3 has 15 amino acids. Here the CDR3 reads CASSYGAASTGELFF. The CDR3 DNA follows: TGTGCCAGCAGTTACGGGGCTGCGAGCACCGGGGAGCTGTTTTTT.

This chain uses TRBV27 with TRBJ2-1; the match to TRBD2 covers 9 bases. Losses at the gene ends were 2 bases for V and 4 bases for J; bases not matched to a gene: 9. The CDR3 loop spans 17 amino acids. CDR1 and CDR2 from the germline V gene are MNHEY and SMNVEV (reference sequence). DNA of the CDR3: TGTGCCAGCAGTTTAGACCGGCTAGCGGGAAAATACAATGAGCAGTTCTTC. This sequence encodes CASSLDRLAGKYNEQFF.

In nucleotides, the CDR3 is TGTGCCAGCAGCGTAGCTCTTGGACTAGCGGGGGGGCAAGAGACCCAGTACTTC. It encodes CASSVALGLAGGQETQYF. The V call is TRBV9, the J call TRBJ2-5, with 15 nucleotides matching TRBD2. The CDR3 contains 18 residues. V shed 0 bases and J 2 bases; nucleotides not matched to a gene: 5. Germline V CDR1 and CDR2: SGDLS, YYNGEE. Filled out from reference TRBV9 and TRBJ2-5, the complete variable domain reads DSGVTQTPKHLITATGQRVTLRCSPRSGDLSVYWYQQSLDQGLQFLIQYYNGEERAKGNILERFSAQQFPDLHSELNLSSLELGDSALYFCASSVALGLAGGQETQYFGPGTRLLVL.

The chain employs TRBV5-1 and TRBJ2-7; TRBD1 matches at 9 bases. The germline V gene has CDR1 SGHRS and CDR2 YFSETQ. V was pared by 7 bases and J by 0 bases, with 8 bases of the junction left unmatched. The CDR3 is 15 amino acids. The CDR3 loop reads CASSPGDRDSYEQYF. The CDR3 nucleotides are TGCGCCAGCTCTCCTGGGGACAGGGACTCCTACGAGCAGTACTTC.

CDR3: CASSLNPAGLGNTIYF. The DNA of the CDR3 is TGTGCCAGCAGCTTAAACCCGGCGGGCCTCGGAAACACCATATATTTT. The gene calls are TRBV7-3 and TRBJ1-3, with unresolved D. The germline V and J ends were trimmed by 1 base and 4 bases, with 14 bases remaining between them. The CDR3 covers 16 residues. CDR1 and CDR2 from the germline V gene are SGHTA and FQGTGA.